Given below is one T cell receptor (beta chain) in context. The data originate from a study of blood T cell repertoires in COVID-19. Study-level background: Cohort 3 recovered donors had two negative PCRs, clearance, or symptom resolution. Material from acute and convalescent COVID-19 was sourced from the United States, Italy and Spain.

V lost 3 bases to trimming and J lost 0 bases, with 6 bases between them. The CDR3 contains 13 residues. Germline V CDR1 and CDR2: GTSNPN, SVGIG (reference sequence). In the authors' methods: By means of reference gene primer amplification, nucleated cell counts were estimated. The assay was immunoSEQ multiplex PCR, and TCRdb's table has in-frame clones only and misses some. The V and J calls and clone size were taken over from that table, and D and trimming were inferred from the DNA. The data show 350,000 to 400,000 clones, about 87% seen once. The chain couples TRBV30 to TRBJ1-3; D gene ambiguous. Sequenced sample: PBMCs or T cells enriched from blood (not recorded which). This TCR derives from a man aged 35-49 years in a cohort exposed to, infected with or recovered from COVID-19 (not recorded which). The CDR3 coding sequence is TGTGCCTGGAGCACAGACTCTGGAAACACCATATATTTT. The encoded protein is CAWSTDSGNTIYF.